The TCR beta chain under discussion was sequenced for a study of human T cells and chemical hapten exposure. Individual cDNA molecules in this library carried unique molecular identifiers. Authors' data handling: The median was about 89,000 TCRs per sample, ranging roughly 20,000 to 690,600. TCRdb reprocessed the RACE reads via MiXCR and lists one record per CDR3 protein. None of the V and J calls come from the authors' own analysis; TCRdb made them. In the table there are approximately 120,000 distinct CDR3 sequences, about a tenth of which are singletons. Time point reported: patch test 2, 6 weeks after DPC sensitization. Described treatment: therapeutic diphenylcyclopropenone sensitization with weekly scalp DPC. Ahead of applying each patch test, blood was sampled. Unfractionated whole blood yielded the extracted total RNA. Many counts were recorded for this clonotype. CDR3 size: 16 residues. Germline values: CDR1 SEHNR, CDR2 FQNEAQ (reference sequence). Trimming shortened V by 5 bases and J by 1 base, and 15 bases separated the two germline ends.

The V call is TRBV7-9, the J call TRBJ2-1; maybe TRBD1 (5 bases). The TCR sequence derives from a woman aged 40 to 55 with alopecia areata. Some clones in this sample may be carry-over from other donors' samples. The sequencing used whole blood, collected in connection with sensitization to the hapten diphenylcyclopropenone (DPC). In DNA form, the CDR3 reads TGTGCCAGCAGCACAGGAACCACTTCATCCTACAATGAGCAGTTCTTC. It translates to CASSTGTTSSYNEQFF.